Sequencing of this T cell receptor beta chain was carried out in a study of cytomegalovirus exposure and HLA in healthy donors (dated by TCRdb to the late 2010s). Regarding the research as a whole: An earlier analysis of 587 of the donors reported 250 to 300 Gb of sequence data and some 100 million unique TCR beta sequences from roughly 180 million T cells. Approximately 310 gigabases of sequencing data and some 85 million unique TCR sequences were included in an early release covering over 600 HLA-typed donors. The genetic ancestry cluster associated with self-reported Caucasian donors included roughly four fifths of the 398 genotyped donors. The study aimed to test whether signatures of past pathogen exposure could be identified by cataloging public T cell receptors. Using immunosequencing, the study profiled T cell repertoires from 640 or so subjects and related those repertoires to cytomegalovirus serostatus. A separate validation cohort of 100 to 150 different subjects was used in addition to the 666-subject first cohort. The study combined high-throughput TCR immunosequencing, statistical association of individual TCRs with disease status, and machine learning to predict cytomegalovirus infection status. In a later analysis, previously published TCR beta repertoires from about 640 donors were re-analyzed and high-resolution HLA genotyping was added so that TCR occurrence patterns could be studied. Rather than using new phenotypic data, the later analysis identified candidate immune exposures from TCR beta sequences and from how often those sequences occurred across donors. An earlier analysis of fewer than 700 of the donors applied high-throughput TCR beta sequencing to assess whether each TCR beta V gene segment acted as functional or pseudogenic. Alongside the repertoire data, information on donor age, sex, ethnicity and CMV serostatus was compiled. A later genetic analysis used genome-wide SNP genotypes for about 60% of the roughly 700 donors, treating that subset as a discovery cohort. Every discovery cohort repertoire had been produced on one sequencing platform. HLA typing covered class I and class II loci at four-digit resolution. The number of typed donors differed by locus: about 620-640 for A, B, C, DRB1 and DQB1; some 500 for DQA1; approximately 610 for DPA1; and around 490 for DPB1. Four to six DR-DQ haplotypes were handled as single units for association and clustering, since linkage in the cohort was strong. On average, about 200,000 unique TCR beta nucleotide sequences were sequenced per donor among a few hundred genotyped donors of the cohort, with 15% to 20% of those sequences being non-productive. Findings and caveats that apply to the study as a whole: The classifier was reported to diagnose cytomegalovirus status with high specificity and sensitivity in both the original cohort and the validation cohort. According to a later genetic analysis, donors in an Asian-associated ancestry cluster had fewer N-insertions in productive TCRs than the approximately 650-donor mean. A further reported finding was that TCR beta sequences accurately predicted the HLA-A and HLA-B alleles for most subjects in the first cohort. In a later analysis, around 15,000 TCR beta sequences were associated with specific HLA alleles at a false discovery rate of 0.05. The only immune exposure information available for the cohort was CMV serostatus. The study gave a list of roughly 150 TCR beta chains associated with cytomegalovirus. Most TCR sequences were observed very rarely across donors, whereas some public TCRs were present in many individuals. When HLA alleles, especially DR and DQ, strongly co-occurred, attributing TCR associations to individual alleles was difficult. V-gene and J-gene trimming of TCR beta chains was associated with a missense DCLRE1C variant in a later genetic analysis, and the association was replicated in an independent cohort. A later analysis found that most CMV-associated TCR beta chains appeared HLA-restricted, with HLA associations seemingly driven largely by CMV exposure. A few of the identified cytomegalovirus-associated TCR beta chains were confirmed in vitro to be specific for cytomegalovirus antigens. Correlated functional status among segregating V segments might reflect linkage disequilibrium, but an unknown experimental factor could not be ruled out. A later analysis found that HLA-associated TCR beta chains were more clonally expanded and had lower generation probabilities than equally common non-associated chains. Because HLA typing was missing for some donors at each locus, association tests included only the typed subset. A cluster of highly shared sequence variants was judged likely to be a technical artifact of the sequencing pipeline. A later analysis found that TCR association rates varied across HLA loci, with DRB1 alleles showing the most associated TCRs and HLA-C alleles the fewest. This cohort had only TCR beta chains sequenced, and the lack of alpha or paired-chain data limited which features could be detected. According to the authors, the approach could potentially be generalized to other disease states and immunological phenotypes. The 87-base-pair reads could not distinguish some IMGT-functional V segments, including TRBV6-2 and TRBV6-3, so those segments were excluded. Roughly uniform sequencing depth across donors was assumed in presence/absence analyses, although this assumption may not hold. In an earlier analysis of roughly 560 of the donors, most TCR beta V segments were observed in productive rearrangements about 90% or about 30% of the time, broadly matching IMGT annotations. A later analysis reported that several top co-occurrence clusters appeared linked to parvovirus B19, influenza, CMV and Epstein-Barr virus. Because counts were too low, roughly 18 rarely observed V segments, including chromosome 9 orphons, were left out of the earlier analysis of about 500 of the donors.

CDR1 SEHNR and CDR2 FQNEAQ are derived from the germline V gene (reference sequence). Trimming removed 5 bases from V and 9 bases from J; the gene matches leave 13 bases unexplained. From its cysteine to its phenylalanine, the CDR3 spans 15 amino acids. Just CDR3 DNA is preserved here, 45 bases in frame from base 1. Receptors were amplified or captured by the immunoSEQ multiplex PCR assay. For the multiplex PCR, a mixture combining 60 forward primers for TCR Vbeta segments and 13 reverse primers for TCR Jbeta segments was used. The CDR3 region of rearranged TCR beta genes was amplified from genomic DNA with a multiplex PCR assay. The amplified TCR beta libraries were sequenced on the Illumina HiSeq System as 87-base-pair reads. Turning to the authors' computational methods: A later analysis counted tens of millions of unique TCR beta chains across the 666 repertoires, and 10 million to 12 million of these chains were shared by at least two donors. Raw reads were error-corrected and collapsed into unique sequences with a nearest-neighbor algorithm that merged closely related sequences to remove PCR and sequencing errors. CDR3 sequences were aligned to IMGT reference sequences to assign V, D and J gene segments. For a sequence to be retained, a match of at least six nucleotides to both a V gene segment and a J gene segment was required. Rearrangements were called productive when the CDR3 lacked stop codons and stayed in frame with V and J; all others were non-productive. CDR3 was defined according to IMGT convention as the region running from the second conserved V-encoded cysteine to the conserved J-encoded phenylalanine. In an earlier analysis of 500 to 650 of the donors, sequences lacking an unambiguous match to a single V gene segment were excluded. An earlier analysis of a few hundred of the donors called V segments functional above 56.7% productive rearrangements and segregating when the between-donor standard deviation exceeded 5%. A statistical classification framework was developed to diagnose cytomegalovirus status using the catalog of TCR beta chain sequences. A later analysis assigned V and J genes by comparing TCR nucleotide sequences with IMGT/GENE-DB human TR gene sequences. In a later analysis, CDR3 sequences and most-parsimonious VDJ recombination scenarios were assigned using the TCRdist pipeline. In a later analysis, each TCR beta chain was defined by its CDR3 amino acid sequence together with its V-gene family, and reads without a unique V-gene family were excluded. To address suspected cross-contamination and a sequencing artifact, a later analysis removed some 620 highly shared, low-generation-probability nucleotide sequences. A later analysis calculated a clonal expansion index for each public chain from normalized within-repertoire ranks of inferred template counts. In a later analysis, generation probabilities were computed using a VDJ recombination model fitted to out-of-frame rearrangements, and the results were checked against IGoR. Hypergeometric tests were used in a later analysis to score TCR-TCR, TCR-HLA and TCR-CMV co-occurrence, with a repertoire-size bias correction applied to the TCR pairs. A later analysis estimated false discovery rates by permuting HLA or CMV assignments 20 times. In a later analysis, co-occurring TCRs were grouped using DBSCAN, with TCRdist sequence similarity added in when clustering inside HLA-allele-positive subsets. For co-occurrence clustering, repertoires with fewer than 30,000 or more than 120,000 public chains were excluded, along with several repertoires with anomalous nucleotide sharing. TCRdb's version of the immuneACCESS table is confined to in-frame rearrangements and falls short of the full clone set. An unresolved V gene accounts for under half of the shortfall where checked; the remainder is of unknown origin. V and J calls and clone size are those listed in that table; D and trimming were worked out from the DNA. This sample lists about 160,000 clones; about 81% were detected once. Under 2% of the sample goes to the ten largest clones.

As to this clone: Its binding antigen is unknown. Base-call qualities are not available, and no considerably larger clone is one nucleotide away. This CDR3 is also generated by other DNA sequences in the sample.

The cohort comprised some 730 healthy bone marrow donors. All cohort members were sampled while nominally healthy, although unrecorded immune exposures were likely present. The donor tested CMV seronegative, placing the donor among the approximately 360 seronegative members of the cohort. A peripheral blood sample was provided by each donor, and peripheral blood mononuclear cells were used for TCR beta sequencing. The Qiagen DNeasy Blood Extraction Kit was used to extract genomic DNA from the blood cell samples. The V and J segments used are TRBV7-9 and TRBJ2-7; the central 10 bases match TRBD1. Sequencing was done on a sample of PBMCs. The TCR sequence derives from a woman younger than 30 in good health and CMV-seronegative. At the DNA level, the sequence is TGTGCCAGCAGCCCACCGGGACAGGGGACTAGGGGGCAGTACTTC. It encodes CASSPPGQGTRGQYF.